These 20 T cell receptor beta chains were all obtained from the same sample, sequenced in a study of blood T cells in healthy people across ages. The second PCR ran about 6 to 11 cycles with a sample-barcoded 5' primer and J-beta primers. MiXCR was run by TCRdb on the 5' RACE reads, yielding one entry per CDR3 protein. The sample has around 820,000 distinct CDR3 sequences, roughly 25% seen once. The same specimen was also included in a second study, on T cells of mothers and their children.

Material: blood. Receptors were obtained from a boy aged 10-17 years in good health.

The chain couples TRBV6-5 to TRBJ2-3; D tentatively fits TRBD1 or TRBD2 (5 bases each). From germline, CDR1 is MNHEY and CDR2 SVGAGI. V lost 6 bases and J lost 5, with 12 bases in between. The length of the CDR3 is 13 residues. This CDR3 is CASRGPIGDTQYF. The CDR3 region has the DNA TGTGCCAGCAGGGGACCTATAGGAGATACGCAGTATTTT.

This chain joins TRBV3-1 and TRBJ1-1; D may be TRBD1 (5 bases). This CDR3 contains 11 residues. V lost 8 bases and J 4 bases, leaving 8 bases between the germline ends. Per the germline V gene, CDR1 is LGHDT and CDR2 is YNNKEL (reference sequence). CDR3 region: CASQGGTEAFF. CDR3 sequence (DNA): TGTGCCAGCCAGGGCGGCACTGAAGCTTTCTTT. The variable domain in full, completed from reference TRBV3-1 and TRBJ1-1, reads DTAVSQTPKYLVTQMGNDKSIKCEQNLGHDTMYWYKQDSKKFLKIMFSYNNKELIINETVPNRFSPKSPDKAHLNLHINSLELGDSAVYFCASQGGTEAFFGQGTRLTVV.

The V call is TRBV9, the J call TRBJ1-4; 9 bases fit TRBD1. The germline V gene has CDR1 SGDLS and CDR2 YYNGEE. There are 13 residues in the CDR3. V lost 7 bases, J lost 8 bases, and 6 bases stayed unmatched. The CDR3 DNA follows: TGTGCCAGCGGTGGGACAGGGCGAGAAAAACTGTTTTTT. Translated, it gives CASGGTGREKLFF.

The V gene is TRBV7-2, the J gene TRBJ2-2, with D possibly matching TRBD1 (6 bases). Trimming removed 1 base from V and 3 bases from J, with 12 bases in between. CDR1 is SGHTA, CDR2 FQGNSA, per germline. CDR3 length equals 16 residues. CDR3 DNA sequence: TGTGCCAGCAGCTTAGTGGCAGGGGTTTACACCGGGGAGCTGTTTTTT. Protein product: CASSLVAGVYTGELFF.

This clonotype was observed a few times. Here the CDR3 reads CASSLAGSQPQHF. The CDR3 coding sequence is TGTGCCAGCAGTTTAGCGGGCTCTCAGCCCCAGCATTTT. The chain couples TRBV27 to TRBJ1-5; D unresolved. Between the trimmed V and J ends, which lost 2 bases and 6 bases, there was a span of 8 bases. In germline, CDR1 is MNHEY, CDR2 SMNVEV (reference sequence). This CDR3 region has 13 residues.

Concerning this clonotype itself: The junction does not match germline at one end; this may be a read error. The J gene is TRBJ2-1, the V gene TRBV28; no clear D. Germline CDR1 MDHEN, CDR2 SYDVKM. The CDR3 loop spans 14 amino acids. The DNA for the CDR3 is TGTGCCAGCAGCCAACTTCGCTCCTACAACGAGCAGTTCTTC. Its translation: CASSQLRSYNEQFF.

This clonotype was counted once. This chain links TRBV10-3 with TRBJ1-2, with TRBD1 matching over 7 bases. The V gene's germline CDR1 is ENHRY and CDR2 SYGVKD. The J segment lost 8 bases and the V segment lost 5 bases, leaving 8 bases of the junction unmatched. The CDR3 runs to 13 residues. CDR3 coding DNA: TGTGCCATCAGTCAACCAGGGGGTAGCGGCTACACCTTC. Translated, it gives CAISQPGGSGYTF.

The rearrangement uses TRBV27 and TRBJ1-4, with D possibly TRBD1 on 5 matching bases. The germline gives CDR1 MNHEY, CDR2 SMNVEV (reference sequence). The CDR3 runs 14 residues. Deletions cut 8 bases from V and 2 bases from J, with 12 bases between. CDR3 loop: CASGDSFTNEKLFF. In DNA form, the CDR3 reads TGTGCCAGCGGAGACAGCTTTACTAATGAAAAACTGTTTTTT. The entire variable domain, with the rest obtained from reference TRBV27 and TRBJ1-4, is as follows: EAQVTQNPRYLITVTGKKLTVTCSQNMNHEYMSWYRQDPGLGLRQIYYSMNVEVTDKGDVPEGYKVSRKEKRNFPLILESPSPNQTSLYFCASGDSFTNEKLFFGSGTQLSVL.

The rearrangement links TRBV29-1 to TRBJ2-5; 8 positions agree with TRBD2. With the DNA end fitting TRBJ2-1 better, the J assignment may be wrong. Germline V CDR1 and CDR2: SQVTM, ANQGSEA. This CDR3 is 11 amino acids long. CDR3: CSGAGGLEQFF. DNA of the CDR3: TGCAGCGGGGCGGGAGGACTTGAGCAGTTCTTC.

This chain connects TRBV20-1 to TRBJ1-2, with D possibly TRBD1 on 5 matching bases. The CDR3 sequence is 14 residues long. Germline CDR1 reads DFQATT; CDR2 reads SNEGSKA (reference sequence). Trimming took off 4 bases at V and 7 bases at J, with 19 bases between the two ends. This CDR3 reads CSANVVGGGIGYTF. The CDR3 DNA sequence: TGCAGTGCTAACGTGGTCGGGGGAGGGATTGGCTACACCTTC.

This clonotype was counted only a few times. The rearrangement uses TRBV7-2 and TRBJ2-3; D not resolved. V lost 5 bases and J 0 bases, leaving 15 bases between the germline ends. CDR1 and CDR2 from the germline V gene are SGHTA and FQGNSA. The CDR3 has 16 amino acids. The CDR3 is CASSTRGGRSTDTQYF. In DNA form, the CDR3 reads TGTGCCAGCAGCACCCGTGGTGGGCGCAGCACAGATACGCAGTATTTT.

V gene TRBV19 combines with J gene TRBJ2-5; 8 nucleotides line up with TRBD2. With the DNA end fitting TRBJ2-1 better, the J assignment may be wrong. Germline lookup yields CDR1 LNHDA and CDR2 SQIVND (reference sequence). The length of the CDR3 is 17 residues. This chain's CDR3 is CASSAASGGRWYNEQFF. The DNA for the CDR3 is TGTGCCAGTAGTGCCGCGAGCGGGGGCAGGTGGTACAATGAGCAGTTCTTC.

This clonotype appeared a few times. J is TRBJ2-5 and V is TRBV6-6, with TRBD2 matching over 8 bases. This CDR3 is built from 16 residues. The V segment lost 2 bases and the J segment 5 bases; nucleotides outside the gene matches: 10. The germline gives CDR1 MNHNY, CDR2 SVGAGI (reference sequence). The CDR3 loop is CASSYGGSGSGETQYF. CDR3 nucleotides: TGTGCCAGCAGTTACGGGGGGAGCGGGAGCGGGGAGACCCAGTACTTC.

The chain combines TRBV28 with TRBJ2-3; D uncertain. Trimming shortened V by 5 bases and J by 2 bases, and 17 bases separated the two germline ends. CDR3 length: 16 residues. CDR1 and CDR2 from the germline V gene are MDHEN and SYDVKM. The CDR3 region has the DNA TGTGCCAGCAGTCCCCTGTCCCCCGGTCCCACAGATACGCAGTATTTT. Its protein product is CASSPLSPGPTDTQYF. Drawing the rest from reference TRBV28 and TRBJ2-3, the complete variable domain is DVKVTQSSRYLVKRTGEKVFLECVQDMDHENMFWYRQDPGLGLRLIYFSYDVKMKEKGDIPEGYSVSREKKERFSLILESASTNQTSMYLCASSPLSPGPTDTQYFGPGTRLTVL.

The chain carries TRBV7-9 and TRBJ2-7, with TRBD1 matching over 8 bases. Germline loops: CDR1 SEHNR, CDR2 FQNEAQ (reference sequence). V was pared by 10 bases and J by 10 bases, with 9 bases of the junction left unmatched. The CDR3 consists of 11 residues. The DNA for the CDR3 is TGTGCCACTGGACAGGGTAGCGATCAGTACTTC. It translates to CATGQGSDQYF.

This clonotype has a handful of counts. The chain employs TRBV5-1 and TRBJ2-5; D is unclear. This CDR3 has 15 amino acids. V was clipped by 4 bases and J by 5 bases, with 18 bases between them. Germline CDR1 and CDR2: SGHRS and YFSETQ. CDR3 in DNA: TGCGCCAGCAGCCTTCGAGGTCCTACCCTGGAGACCCAGTACTTC. As protein: CASSLRGPTLETQYF.

CDR3 DNA sequence: TGTGCCAGCAGCTTGGCTAGCGATTGGGGGGATGAGCAGTTCTTC. Its protein is CASSLASDWGDEQFF. V is TRBV5-6 and J is TRBJ2-1; D might be TRBD2 (6 bases). With 0 bases removed from V and 8 bases from J, the gap between germline ends came to 15 bases. Germline-derived CDR1 and CDR2 are SGHDT and YYEEEE. The CDR3 is made up of 15 amino acids.

This clonotype was found a few times. The V call is TRBV6-2 or TRBV6-3, the J call TRBJ2-5; no definite D call. The CDR3 spans 12 residues. The V end was cut by 1 base, the J end by 5 bases, with 5 bases between. Germline assignment: CDR1 MNHEY and CDR2 SVGEGT. CDR3 in amino acids: CASSYFGETQYF. CDR3 DNA: TGTGCCAGCAGTTACTTCGGGGAGACCCAGTACTTC.

This chain joins TRBV20-1 and TRBJ1-5; 11 nucleotides match TRBD1. The CDR3 sequence is 14 residues long. V lost 2 bases and J lost 4; bases outside the gene matches: 1. CDR1 DFQATT and CDR2 SNEGSKA come from the germline V gene (reference sequence). The CDR3 reads CSARWDRGNQPQHF. The CDR3 nucleotides are TGCAGTGCTAGATGGGACAGGGGGAATCAGCCCCAGCATTTT.

This clonotype has a handful of counts. The chain couples TRBV27 to TRBJ2-5; D not resolved. The length of the CDR3 is 16 residues. Trimming left V 1 base short and J 2 bases short, with 14 bases between. CDR1 is MNHEY and CDR2 is SMNVEV in the germline V gene (reference sequence). The CDR3 loop is CASSLWRRSAQETQYF. The CDR3 bases are TGTGCCAGCAGTTTATGGCGCAGGTCCGCTCAAGAGACCCAGTACTTC.